This TCR beta chain was documented in a study of vaccination effects on CD4 cells after COVID-19. Viral peptide pool expansion of antigen-specific CD4+ T cells preceded sequencing in the ViraFEST assay. The culture ran for approximately 9 days before CD4+ T cells were isolated. Nucleocapsid antibody tests were negative, and the vaccine recipients had no prior SARS-CoV-2 infection. About 2.1 million PBMC were placed in each well, which was supplemented with approximately 9.7 IU/ml IL-2 and 8.5 to 10 ug/ml peptides. Half-medium exchanges with IL-2 medium took place on days 3 and 7. As to this clone: What it binds is unknown.

Study-wide results and caveats: Few convalescent patients were studied, and early post-infection samples were lacking. Infection- and vaccine-induced clones contracted markedly late after vaccination.

The data were produced by immunoSEQ multiplex PCR, yet TCRdb's version contains in-frame clones alone and is incomplete. This repertoire shows about 41,000 clones, more than 60% found once; its top ten account for roughly 24%. The CDR3 is 15 residues long. In germline, CDR1 is SNHLY, CDR2 FYNNEI. Losses at the gene ends were 1 base for V and 4 bases for J; bases not matched to a gene: 2. The source was CD4+ T cells from PBMCs cultured with HCoV-OC43 spike peptides, collected before COVID-19 vaccination. Subset noted: HCoV-OC43 spike overlapping peptide pool stimulation. The TCR originated in a human donor who received a COVID-19 vaccine. This sequence joins TRBV2 and TRBJ2-2; 8 bases fit TRBD2. The CDR3 DNA reads as TGTGCCAGCAGTGAAGAGGGACTAGGCACCGGGGAGCTGTTTTTT. Its protein is CASSEEGLGTGELFF.